What follows are 8 T cell receptor beta chains derived from one specimen sequenced in a study of response to subunit inactivated influenza vaccine. TCRdb redid the calling of the RT-PCR reads with MiXCR, one entry per CDR3 protein. The sample carries hundreds of thousands of distinct CDR3 sequences, 14% recorded once. The sample in question was PBMCs from blood, obtained 14 to 15 days before vaccination. These receptors were taken from a man aged 45-60 years who received an inactivated influenza vaccine.

The chain carries TRBV4-1 and TRBJ1-6; D may be TRBD1 (6 bases). This CDR3 comprises 16 residues. The V and J ends lost 4 bases and 12 bases respectively, with 22 bases between them. The germline CDR1 and CDR2 sequences are MGHRA and YSYEKL. Here the CDR3 reads CASSRDPTGTLLPLHF. CDR3 DNA: TGCGCCAGCAGCCGAGACCCGACTGGGACACTCTTACCCCTCCACTTT.

This clonotype was seen ten or more times. The genes are TRBV29-1 and TRBJ2-3, with 7 bases fitting TRBD1. The CDR3 runs to 14 residues. With 6 bases clipped from V and 0 bases from J, the junction kept 6 bases outside the gene matches. CDR1 is SQVTM and CDR2 is ANQGSEA in the germline V gene. In nucleotides, the CDR3 is TGCAGCGTCGCTGGGACAGATAGCACAGATACGCAGTATTTT. Translating gives CSVAGTDSTDTQYF.

This clonotype came up many times. The J gene is TRBJ2-1, the V gene TRBV28, with TRBD2 matching over 8 bases. CDR3 length: 15 amino acids. The germline V gene has CDR1 MDHEN and CDR2 SYDVKM. V trimming: 9 bases; J trimming: 6 bases; junction bases outside the gene matches: 13. The CDR3 spells CASGFREGLSNEQFF. CDR3 DNA: TGTGCCAGTGGGTTCCGGGAGGGTCTTAGCAATGAGCAGTTCTTC.

This clonotype came up a few times. The V and J genes are TRBV20-1 and TRBJ2-5, with TRBD2 matching over 11 bases. CDR1 DFQATT and CDR2 SNEGSKA come from the germline V gene (reference sequence). J lost 5 bases, V lost 0 bases, and 8 bases had no gene match. CDR3 length: 16 residues. The CDR3 DNA reads as TGCAGTGCTAGAGATGGGTCGCTAGCGGGGGGTGAGACCCAGTACTTC. It yields the protein CSARDGSLAGGETQYF.

This clonotype appeared a few times. Because the CDR3's place on the DNA is in doubt, the DNA is left out and the CDR3 is given as listed by TCRdb. The rearrangement uses TRBV7-5 and TRBJ2-4; the table assigns TRBD2, which was not confirmed against the DNA. TRBV7-5 has pseudogene status. The CDR3 is 18 residues long, ends included. The CDR3 reads CISVPEARTRVAKNIQYF.

The V call is TRBV20-1, the J call TRBJ1-5; 9 nucleotides line up with TRBD1. Germline V gives CDR1 DFQATT, CDR2 SNEGSKA (reference sequence). V lost 3 bases and J lost 3; bases outside the gene matches: 3. This CDR3 comprises 14 residues. The CDR3 coding sequence is TGCAGTGCTAGGACAGGGGGAAACAATCAGCCCCAGCATTTT. As protein: CSARTGGNNQPQHF.

The gene calls are TRBV7-6 and TRBJ2-7; unclear D gene. Trimming removed 2 bases at V and 5 bases at J, with 16 bases between. Germline CDR1 and CDR2: SGHVS and FNYEAQ. This CDR3 region has 15 residues. In DNA form, the CDR3 reads TGTGCCAGCAGCTTAAGGAGCTATTCCCAGGACGAGCAGTACTTC. It encodes CASSLRSYSQDEQYF.

In this sample, this clonotype turned up many times. The chain links TRBV4-1 to TRBJ2-1; no clear D gene. Trimming stripped 0 bases from V and 4 bases from J, with 7 bases between. The germline V gene encodes CDR1 MGHRA and CDR2 YSYEKL. CDR3 size: 14 residues. CDR3 sequence: CASSQEAKYNEQFF. The CDR3 DNA reads TGCGCCAGCAGCCAAGAGGCTAAATACAATGAGCAGTTCTTC.